The 20 T cell receptor beta chains given below trace back to one sample, sequenced in a study of blood T cells in healthy people across ages. Next came a second PCR, run for 7 to 11 cycles, which used a sample-barcoded 5' primer along with a J-beta primer mix. TCRdb analysed the 5' RACE reads with MiXCR anew, one entry per CDR3 protein. Of some 1.4 million distinct CDR3 sequences listed, roughly 40% were seen once; the top ten hold 7.9%. The specimen sequenced was blood. The source of these receptors is a young woman in good health.

CDR3 nucleotides: TGCAGTGCTCAGGGGGCGGGCAATGAGCAGTTCTTC. As protein: CSAQGAGNEQFF. This chain connects TRBV20-1 to TRBJ2-1; 8 bases are a match to TRBD1. The germline V gene encodes CDR1 DFQATT and CDR2 SNEGSKA (reference sequence). The CDR3 contains 12 residues. V shed 5 bases and J 6 bases; nucleotides not matched to a gene: 3.

The V and J genes are TRBV4-1 and TRBJ2-5; 7 nucleotides align to TRBD2. Germline V CDR1 and CDR2: MGHRA, YSYEKL. J gave up 4 bases and V 0 bases, and 5 bases lay outside the gene matches. This CDR3 is built from 15 residues. CDR3 in DNA: TGCGCCAGCAGCCAAGAGATGGGCGGGAGAGAGACCCAGTACTTC. It translates to CASSQEMGGRETQYF.

This clonotype showed up many times. The CDR3 spells CASSYSSGGTDTQYF. The DNA for the CDR3 is TGTGCCAGCAGTTACTCGAGCGGGGGAACAGATACGCAGTATTTT. V and J are TRBV6-2 or TRBV6-3 and TRBJ2-3, with 8 bases aligning to TRBD2. V dropped 0 bases and J dropped 3; count of bases not matched to a gene: 2. This CDR3 contains 15 residues. Germline V gives CDR1 MNHEY, CDR2 SVGEGT.

Note on this clonotype: As the CDR3 is not closed by the conserved phenylalanine or tryptophan, this likely results from a read error. The V gene is TRBV6-5, the J gene TRBJ2-4, with D unresolved. The J call could be wrong; TRBJ2-7 is a better fit for the DNA end. CDR1 is MNHEY and CDR2 is SVGAGI in the germline V gene. The CDR3 is 13 residues long. The DNA for the CDR3 is TGTGCCAGCAGTTCCCCCGGCAATTACGAGCAGTACTGC. This translates into CASSSPGNYEQYC.

The rearrangement links TRBV4-1 to TRBJ2-1; unclear D gene. The J call may be incorrect, as the DNA end agrees better with TRBJ2-7. Germline V gene sequence: CDR1 MGHRA, CDR2 YSYEKL. This CDR3 has 13 amino acids. CDR3 in amino acids: CASSQGLYNEQYF. CDR3 nucleotide sequence: TGCGCCAGCAGCCAAGGGCTCTACAATGAGCAGTACTTC.

Note on this clonotype: One end of the junction fails to match germline, which may point to a read error. CDR3 amino acids: CASGEGQGGIDEQYF. For the CDR3, the DNA is TGTGCCAGCGGTGAGGGACAGGGGGGAATTGATGAGCAGTACTTC. The J gene is TRBJ2-5, the V gene TRBV25-1, with TRBD1 matching over 11 bases. There are 15 residues in the CDR3. Looked up from germline, CDR1 is MGHDK and CDR2 is SYGVNS.

This sequence joins TRBV7-2 and TRBJ2-7; tentatively, D is TRBD2 (7 bases). V lost 6 bases and J lost 7, with 22 bases in between. The germline V gene encodes CDR1 SGHTA and CDR2 FQGNSA. The CDR3 sequence is 15 residues long. The CDR3 sequence: CASRGRRGPSDEQYF. The CDR3 nucleotides are TGTGCCAGCAGAGGGAGGCGGGGGCCCTCGGATGAGCAGTACTTC.

The V call is TRBV5-4, the J call TRBJ1-2; D may be TRBD1 (6 bases). CDR1 is SGHNT, CDR2 YYREEE, per germline (reference sequence). V lost 4 bases to trimming and J lost 7 bases, with 17 bases between them. The CDR3 runs to 14 residues. The CDR3 DNA sequence: TGTGCCAGCAGCGTCCCGGGGCAGGGGTGTGGCTACACCTTC. It translates to CASSVPGQGCGYTF.

V and J are TRBV9 and TRBJ2-1; perhaps TRBD1 as D (5 bases). The CDR3 has 15 amino acids. Per germline, CDR1 SGDLS and CDR2 YYNGEE. Deletions cut 1 base from V and 8 bases from J, with 16 bases between. CDR3 nucleotide sequence: TGTGCCAGCAGCGTATCAGGGCCACTGTCCGATGAGCAGTTCTTC. Translating gives CASSVSGPLSDEQFF. Drawing the rest from reference TRBV9 and TRBJ2-1, the complete variable domain is DSGVTQTPKHLITATGQRVTLRCSPRSGDLSVYWYQQSLDQGLQFLIQYYNGEERAKGNILERFSAQQFPDLHSELNLSSLELGDSALYFCASSVSGPLSDEQFFGPGTRLTVL.

The gene calls are TRBV9 and TRBJ2-1, with 11 bases identical to TRBD2. CDR1 and CDR2 from the germline V gene are SGDLS and YYNGEE. The CDR3 sequence is 16 residues long. V lost 2 bases to trimming and J lost 1 base; unmatched junction nucleotides: 2. The CDR3 DNA reads TGTGCCAGCAGCGTTCTAGCGGGGGGTTCCTACAATGAGCAGTTCTTC. Its translation: CASSVLAGGSYNEQFF.

This clonotype has at least ten counts. The rearrangement joins TRBV29-1 to TRBJ1-2; TRBD1 matches 7 bases. Germline trimming cut 1 base from V and 8 bases from J; bases unmatched to any gene: 4. Germline V gene data show CDR1 as SQVTM and CDR2 as ANQGSEA. This CDR3 region has 12 residues. The CDR3 loop is CSVEVGTVGYTF. The CDR3 DNA follows: TGCAGCGTTGAAGTGGGGACAGTAGGCTACACCTTC.

This chain uses TRBV29-1 with TRBJ1-2; the D gene is possibly TRBD1 (5 bases). The CDR3 spans 13 residues. V lost 3 bases to trimming and J lost 5 bases, with 13 bases between them. Germline V gene sequence: CDR1 SQVTM, CDR2 ANQGSEA. CDR3 in amino acids: CSVDGGAGYGYTF. DNA for the CDR3: TGCAGCGTTGATGGGGGTGCAGGGTATGGCTACACCTTC.

This clonotype was seen just once. The V and J genes are TRBV9 and TRBJ1-4, with 11 bases lining up with TRBD1. The V and J ends lost 3 bases and 7 bases, in that order; junction bases with no gene match: 5. The CDR3 is made up of 15 amino acids. From germline, CDR1 is SGDLS and CDR2 YYNGEE. The CDR3, as DNA: TGTGCCAGCAGCGGGACAGGGGGCCTTGGTGAAAAACTGTTTTTT. Protein: CASSGTGGLGEKLFF. The variable domain in full, with the rest retrieved from reference TRBV9 and TRBJ1-4, is DSGVTQTPKHLITATGQRVTLRCSPRSGDLSVYWYQQSLDQGLQFLIQYYNGEERAKGNILERFSAQQFPDLHSELNLSSLELGDSALYFCASSGTGGLGEKLFFGSGTQLSVL.

This clonotype was detected a few times. The genes are TRBV20-1 and TRBJ2-5; 7 bases align to TRBD2. The V and J ends lost 2 bases and 4 bases, in that order; junction bases with no gene match: 7. The CDR3 is 14 residues long. Germline assignment: CDR1 DFQATT and CDR2 SNEGSKA (reference sequence). The CDR3 sequence: CSARWAGAGETQYF. CDR3 nucleotide sequence: TGCAGTGCTAGATGGGCGGGAGCTGGAGAGACCCAGTACTTC.

The gene calls are TRBV20-1 and TRBJ2-1, with 10 bases that match TRBD2. The length of the CDR3 is 15 residues. Germline V gene lookup returns CDR1 DFQATT and CDR2 SNEGSKA (reference sequence). Trimming took 1 base from V and 6 from J; bases not matched to a gene: 6. The DNA of the CDR3 is TGCAGTGCTAGAGGTCCCCCTAGCGGGAGCAATGAGCAGTTCTTC. Its translation is CSARGPPSGSNEQFF.

This clonotype was found a few times. The chain carries TRBV10-3 and TRBJ1-1; TRBD1 agrees at 8 bases. V dropped 7 bases and J dropped 2; count of bases not matched to a gene: 9. The germline gives CDR1 ENHRY, CDR2 SYGVKD. This CDR3 comprises 15 residues. Here the CDR3 reads CAITAGQGINTEAFF. DNA of the CDR3: TGTGCCATCACCGCCGGACAGGGTATAAACACTGAAGCTTTCTTT.

There are many counts of this clonotype. This chain connects TRBV7-2 to TRBJ2-3; D unclear. CDR3 size: 12 residues. Trimming removed 3 bases from V and 4 bases from J, with 5 bases in between. The germline CDR1 and CDR2 sequences are SGHTA and FQGNSA. Written as DNA, the CDR3 is TGTGCCAGCAGCTTTAACGCAGATACGCAGTATTTT. Protein product: CASSFNADTQYF.

The rearrangement uses TRBV2 and TRBJ1-2, with D possibly being TRBD1 (5 bases). The CDR3 has 14 residues. The V end was cut by 5 bases, the J end by 8 bases, with 18 bases between. Germline V gene data show CDR1 as SNHLY and CDR2 as FYNNEI. CDR3 sequence reads: CASSRSTGSWGYTF. The CDR3 nucleotides are TGTGCCAGCAGTCGTTCCACAGGCTCCTGGGGCTACACCTTC.

The chain uses TRBV10-3 and TRBJ1-2, with D maybe TRBD1 (5 bases). CDR1 is ENHRY, CDR2 SYGVKD, per germline. The V end lost 10 bases, the J end lost 8 bases, and 17 bases lay between the germline ends. The CDR3 has 12 residues. This chain's CDR3 is CATRELEGGYTF. The DNA of the CDR3 is TGTGCCACCAGGGAGTTGGAGGGCGGCTACACCTTC.

This clonotype was detected a few times. This rearrangement joins TRBV2 to TRBJ2-1; 7 positions agree with TRBD2. From germline, CDR1 is SNHLY and CDR2 FYNNEI. Germline trimming cut 8 bases from V and 2 bases from J; bases unmatched to any gene: 9. This CDR3 contains 15 residues. CDR3 loop: CASDLSGGAYNEQFF. The CDR3 coding sequence is TGTGCCAGCGACTTAAGTGGGGGGGCCTACAATGAGCAGTTCTTC.